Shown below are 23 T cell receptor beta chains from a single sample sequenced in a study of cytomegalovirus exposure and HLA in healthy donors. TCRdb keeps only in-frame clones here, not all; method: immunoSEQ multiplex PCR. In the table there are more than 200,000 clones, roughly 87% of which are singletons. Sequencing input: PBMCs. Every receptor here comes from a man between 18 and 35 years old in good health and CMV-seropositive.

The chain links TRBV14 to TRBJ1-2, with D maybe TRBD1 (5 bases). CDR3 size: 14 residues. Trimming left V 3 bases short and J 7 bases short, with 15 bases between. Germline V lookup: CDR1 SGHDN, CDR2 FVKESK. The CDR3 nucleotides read TGTGCCAGCAGCCAGGATGGGGGGTGGTCTGGCTACACCTTC. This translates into CASSQDGGWSGYTF.

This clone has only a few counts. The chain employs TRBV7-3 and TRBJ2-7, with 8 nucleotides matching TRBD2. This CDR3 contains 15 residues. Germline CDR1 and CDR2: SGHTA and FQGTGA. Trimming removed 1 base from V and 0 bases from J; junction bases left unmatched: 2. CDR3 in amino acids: CASSLKSGSSYEQYF. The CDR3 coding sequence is TGTGCCAGCAGCTTAAAAAGCGGGAGCTCCTACGAGCAGTACTTC.

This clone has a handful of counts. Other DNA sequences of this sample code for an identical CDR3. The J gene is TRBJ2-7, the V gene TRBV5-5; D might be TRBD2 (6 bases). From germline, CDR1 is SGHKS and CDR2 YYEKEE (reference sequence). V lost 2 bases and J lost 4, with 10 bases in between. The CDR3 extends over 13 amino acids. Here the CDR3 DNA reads TGTGCCAGCAGCTTTCGTGCGGGGTACGAGCAGTACTTC. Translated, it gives CASSFRAGYEQYF.

The CDR3 loop is CASSPPTGISTDTQYF. The CDR3 nucleotides are TGTGCCAGCAGCCCCCCGACAGGGATTAGCACAGATACGCAGTATTTT. The rearrangement joins TRBV7-9 to TRBJ2-3, with 7 bases aligning to TRBD1. Trimming cost V 5 bases and J 0 bases; bases outside gene matches: 8. CDR1 and CDR2 (germline): SEHNR, FQNEAQ (reference sequence). CDR3 length: 16 residues.

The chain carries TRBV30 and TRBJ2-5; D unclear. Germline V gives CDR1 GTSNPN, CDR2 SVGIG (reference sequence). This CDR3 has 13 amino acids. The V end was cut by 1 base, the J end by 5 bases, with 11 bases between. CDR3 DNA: TGTGCCTGGAGTGGGACGGTAGGGGAGACCCAGTACTTC. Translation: CAWSGTVGETQYF.

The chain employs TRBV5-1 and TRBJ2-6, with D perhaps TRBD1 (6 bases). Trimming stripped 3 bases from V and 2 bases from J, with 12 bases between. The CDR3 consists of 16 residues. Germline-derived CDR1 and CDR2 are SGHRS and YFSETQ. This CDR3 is CASSSKNRAGANVLTF. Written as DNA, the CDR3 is TGCGCCAGCAGCTCAAAAAACAGGGCTGGGGCCAACGTCCTGACTTTC. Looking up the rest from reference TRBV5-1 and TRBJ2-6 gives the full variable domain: KAGVTQTPRYLIKTRGQQVTLSCSPISGHRSVSWYQQTPGQGLQFLFEYFSETQRNKGNFPGRFSGRQFSNSRSEMNVSTLELGDSALYLCASSSKNRAGANVLTFGAGSRLTVL.

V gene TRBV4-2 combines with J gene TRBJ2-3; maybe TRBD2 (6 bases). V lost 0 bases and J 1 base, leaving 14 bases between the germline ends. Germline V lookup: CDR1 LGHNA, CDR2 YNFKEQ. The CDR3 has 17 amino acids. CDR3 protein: CASSQDEGSGGTDTQYF. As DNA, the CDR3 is TGTGCCAGCAGCCAAGACGAGGGTAGCGGAGGCACAGATACGCAGTATTTT.

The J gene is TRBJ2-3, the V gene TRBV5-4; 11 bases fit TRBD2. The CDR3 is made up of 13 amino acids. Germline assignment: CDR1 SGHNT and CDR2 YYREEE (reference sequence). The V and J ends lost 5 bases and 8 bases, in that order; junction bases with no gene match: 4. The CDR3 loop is CASRAGTSGTQYF. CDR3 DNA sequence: TGTGCCAGCAGGGCTGGGACTAGCGGTACGCAGTATTTT.

CDR3 amino acids: CASSQDYLPGTSVQETQYF. The DNA of the CDR3 is TGCGCCAGCAGCCAAGATTACCTACCCGGGACTAGCGTACAAGAGACCCAGTACTTC. This sequence joins TRBV4-3 and TRBJ2-5; 10 nucleotides match TRBD2. Trimming took 0 bases from V and 2 from J; bases not matched to a gene: 12. Germline CDR1 is LGHNA and CDR2 is YSLEER. This CDR3 has 19 amino acids.

The CDR3 nucleotides are TGTGCCAGCAGCCCAGGGGTGAACACCGGGGAGCTGTTTTTT. Translating gives CASSPGVNTGELFF. V and J are TRBV27 and TRBJ2-2; D is possibly TRBD1 (6 bases). The CDR3 totals 14 residues. Germline CDR1 is MNHEY and CDR2 is SMNVEV (reference sequence). Trimming shortened V by 6 bases and J by 1 base, and 9 bases separated the two germline ends.

DNA for the CDR3: TGTGCCAGCAGCCCGGGACAGGGGAACACCGGGGAGCTGTTTTTT. This translates into CASSPGQGNTGELFF. V usage is TRBV11-2 and J usage is TRBJ2-2; 9 nucleotides align to TRBD1. Germline V CDR1 and CDR2: SGHAT, FQNNGV. The CDR3 length is 15 residues. With V trimmed by 5 bases and J by 1 base, 2 bases remained unmatched.

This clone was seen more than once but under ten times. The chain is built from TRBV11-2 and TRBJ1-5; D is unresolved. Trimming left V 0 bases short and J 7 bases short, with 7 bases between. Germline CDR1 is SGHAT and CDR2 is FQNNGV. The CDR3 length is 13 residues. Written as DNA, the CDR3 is TGTGCCAGCAGCTTAGATCAGTGGCAGCCCCAGCATTTT. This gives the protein CASSLDQWQPQHF.

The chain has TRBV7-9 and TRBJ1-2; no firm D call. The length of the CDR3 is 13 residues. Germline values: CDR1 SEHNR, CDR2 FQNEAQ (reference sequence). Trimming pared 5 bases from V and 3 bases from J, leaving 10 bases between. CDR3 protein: CASSPQDHYGYTF. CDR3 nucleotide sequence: TGTGCCAGCAGCCCCCAGGATCACTATGGCTACACCTTC.

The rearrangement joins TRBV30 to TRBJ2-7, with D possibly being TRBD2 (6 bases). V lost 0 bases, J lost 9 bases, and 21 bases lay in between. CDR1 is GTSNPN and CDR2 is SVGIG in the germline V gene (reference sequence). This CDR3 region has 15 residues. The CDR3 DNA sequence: TGTGCCTGGAGTGTACTGGGGCGGGACGTCCTGGGGCAGTACTTC. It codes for CAWSVLGRDVLGQYF.

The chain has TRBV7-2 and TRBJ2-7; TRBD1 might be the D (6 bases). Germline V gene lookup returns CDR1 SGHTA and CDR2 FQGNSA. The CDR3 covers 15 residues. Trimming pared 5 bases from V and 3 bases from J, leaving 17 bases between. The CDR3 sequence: CASSQGLAIYYEQYF. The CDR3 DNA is TGTGCCAGCAGCCAGGGGCTAGCCATCTACTACGAGCAGTACTTC.

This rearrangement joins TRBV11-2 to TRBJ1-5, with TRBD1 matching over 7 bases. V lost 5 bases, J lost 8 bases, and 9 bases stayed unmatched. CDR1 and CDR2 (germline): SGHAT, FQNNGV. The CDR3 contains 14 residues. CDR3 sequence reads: CASSKRTGSEPQHF. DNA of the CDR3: TGTGCCAGCAGCAAAAGGACAGGCTCGGAGCCCCAGCATTTT.

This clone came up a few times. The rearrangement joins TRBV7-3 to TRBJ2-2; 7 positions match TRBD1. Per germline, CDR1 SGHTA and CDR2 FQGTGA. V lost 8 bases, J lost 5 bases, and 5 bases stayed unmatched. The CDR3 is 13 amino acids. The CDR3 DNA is TGTGCCAGCGCAGGGGGATGGACCGGGGAGCTGTTTTTT. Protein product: CASAGGWTGELFF.

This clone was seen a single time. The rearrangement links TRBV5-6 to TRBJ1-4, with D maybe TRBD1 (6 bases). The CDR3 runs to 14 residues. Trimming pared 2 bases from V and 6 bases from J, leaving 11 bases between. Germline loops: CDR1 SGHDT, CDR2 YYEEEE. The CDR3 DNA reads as TGTGCCAGCAGCTTACTACAGGGACATGAAAAACTGTTTTTT. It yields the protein CASSLLQGHEKLFF.

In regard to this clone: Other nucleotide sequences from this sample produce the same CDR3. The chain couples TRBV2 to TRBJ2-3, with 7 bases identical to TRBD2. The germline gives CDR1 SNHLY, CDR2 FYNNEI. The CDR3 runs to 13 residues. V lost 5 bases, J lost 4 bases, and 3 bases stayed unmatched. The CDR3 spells CASSPTSPDTQYF. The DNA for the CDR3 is TGTGCCAGCAGTCCGACTAGCCCAGATACGCAGTATTTT.

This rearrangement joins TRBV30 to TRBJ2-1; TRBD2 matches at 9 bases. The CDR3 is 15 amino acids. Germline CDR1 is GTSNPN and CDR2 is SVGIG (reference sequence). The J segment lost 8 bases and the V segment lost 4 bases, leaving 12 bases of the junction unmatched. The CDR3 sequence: CAWNEGLASGDEQFF. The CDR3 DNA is TGTGCCTGGAACGAGGGACTAGCCAGTGGGGATGAGCAGTTCTTC.

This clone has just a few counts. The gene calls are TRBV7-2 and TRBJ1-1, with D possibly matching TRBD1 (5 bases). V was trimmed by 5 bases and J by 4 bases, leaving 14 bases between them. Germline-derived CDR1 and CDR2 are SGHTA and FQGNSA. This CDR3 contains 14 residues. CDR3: CASSITTGTTEAFF. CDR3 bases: TGTGCCAGCAGCATCACAACGGGGACCACTGAAGCTTTCTTT.

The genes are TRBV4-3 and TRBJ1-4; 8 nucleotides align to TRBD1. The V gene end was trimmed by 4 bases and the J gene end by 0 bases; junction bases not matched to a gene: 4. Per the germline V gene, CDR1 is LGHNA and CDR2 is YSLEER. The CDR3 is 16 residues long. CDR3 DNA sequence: TGCGCCAGCAGCCCCGGGACAGGCCCAACTAATGAAAAACTGTTTTTT. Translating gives CASSPGTGPTNEKLFF.

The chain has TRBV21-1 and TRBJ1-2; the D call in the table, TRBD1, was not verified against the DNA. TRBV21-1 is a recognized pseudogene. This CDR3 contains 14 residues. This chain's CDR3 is CASIWDRGSYGYTF. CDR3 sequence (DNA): TGTGCCAGCATTTGGGACAGGGGCTCCTATGGCTACACCTTC.